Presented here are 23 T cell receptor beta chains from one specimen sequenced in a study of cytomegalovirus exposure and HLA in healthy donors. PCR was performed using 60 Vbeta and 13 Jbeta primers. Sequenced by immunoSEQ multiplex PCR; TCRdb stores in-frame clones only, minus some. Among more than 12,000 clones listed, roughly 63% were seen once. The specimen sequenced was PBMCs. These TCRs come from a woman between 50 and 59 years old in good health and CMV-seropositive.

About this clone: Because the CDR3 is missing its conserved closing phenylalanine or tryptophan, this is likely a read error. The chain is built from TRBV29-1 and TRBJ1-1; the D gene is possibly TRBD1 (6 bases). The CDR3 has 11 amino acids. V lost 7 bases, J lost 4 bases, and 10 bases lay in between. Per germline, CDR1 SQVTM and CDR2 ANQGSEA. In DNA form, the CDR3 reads TGCAGCGGCAGGGGTATCACTGAAGCTTTCGTT. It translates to CSGRGITEAFV.

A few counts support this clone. The chain's CDR3 is CASSTPGVSANTGELFF. The CDR3 DNA is TGCGCCAGCAGCACACCGGGAGTGAGTGCGAACACCGGGGAGCTGTTTTTT. The chain recombines TRBV4-1 with TRBJ2-2; D is perhaps TRBD2 (6 bases). CDR3 length: 17 residues. Looked up from germline, CDR1 is MGHRA and CDR2 is YSYEKL. Trimming stripped 5 bases from V and 0 bases from J, with 16 bases between.

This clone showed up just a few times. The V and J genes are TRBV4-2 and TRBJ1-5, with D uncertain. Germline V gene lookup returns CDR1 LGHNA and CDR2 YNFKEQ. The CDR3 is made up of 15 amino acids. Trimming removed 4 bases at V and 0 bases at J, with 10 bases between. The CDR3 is CASSLQQHSNQPQHF. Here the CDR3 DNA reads TGTGCCAGCAGCCTACAGCAGCATAGCAATCAGCCCCAGCATTTT.

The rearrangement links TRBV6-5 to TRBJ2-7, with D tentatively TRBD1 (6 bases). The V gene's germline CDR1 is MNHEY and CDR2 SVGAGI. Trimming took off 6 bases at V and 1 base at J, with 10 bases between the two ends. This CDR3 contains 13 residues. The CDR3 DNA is TGTGCCAGCAGCTTTACAGGGTCCTACGAGCAGTACTTC. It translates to CASSFTGSYEQYF.

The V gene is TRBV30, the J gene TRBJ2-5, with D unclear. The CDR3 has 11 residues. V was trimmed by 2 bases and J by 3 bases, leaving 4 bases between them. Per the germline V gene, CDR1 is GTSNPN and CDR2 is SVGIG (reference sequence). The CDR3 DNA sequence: TGTGCCTGGAGTTTAAAAGAGACCCAGTACTTC. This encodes CAWSLKETQYF.

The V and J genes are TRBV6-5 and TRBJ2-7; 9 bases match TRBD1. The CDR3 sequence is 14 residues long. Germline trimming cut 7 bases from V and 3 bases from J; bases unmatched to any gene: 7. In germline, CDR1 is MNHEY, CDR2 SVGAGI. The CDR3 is CASTPAGQGYEQYF. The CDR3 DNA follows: TGTGCCAGCACGCCTGCGGGACAGGGCTACGAGCAGTACTTC.

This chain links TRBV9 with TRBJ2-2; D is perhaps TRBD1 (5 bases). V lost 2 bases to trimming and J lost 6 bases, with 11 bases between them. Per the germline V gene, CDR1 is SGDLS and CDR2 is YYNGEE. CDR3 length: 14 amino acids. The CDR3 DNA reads TGTGCCAGCAGCGTTGGGGCCCAGCCCGGGGAGCTGTTTTTT. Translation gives CASSVGAQPGELFF. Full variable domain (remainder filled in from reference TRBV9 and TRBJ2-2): DSGVTQTPKHLITATGQRVTLRCSPRSGDLSVYWYQQSLDQGLQFLIQYYNGEERAKGNILERFSAQQFPDLHSELNLSSLELGDSALYFCASSVGAQPGELFFGEGSRLTVL.

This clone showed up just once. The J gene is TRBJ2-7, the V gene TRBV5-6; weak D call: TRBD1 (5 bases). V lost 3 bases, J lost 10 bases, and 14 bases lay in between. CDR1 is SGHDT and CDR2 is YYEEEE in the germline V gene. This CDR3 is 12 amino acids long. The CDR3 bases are TGTGCCAGCAGCTACCGACAGAGAAATCAGTACTTC. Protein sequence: CASSYRQRNQYF.

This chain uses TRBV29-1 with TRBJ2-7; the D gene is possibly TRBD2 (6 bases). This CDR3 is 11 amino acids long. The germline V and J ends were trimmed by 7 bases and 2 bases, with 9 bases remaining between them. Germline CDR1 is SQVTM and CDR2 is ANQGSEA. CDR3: CSAGRTYEQYF. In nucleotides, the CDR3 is TGCAGCGCCGGGAGAACCTACGAGCAGTACTTC.

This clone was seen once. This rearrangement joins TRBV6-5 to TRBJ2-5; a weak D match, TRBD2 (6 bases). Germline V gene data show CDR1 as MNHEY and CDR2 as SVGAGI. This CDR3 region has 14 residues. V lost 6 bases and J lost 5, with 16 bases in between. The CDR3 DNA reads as TGTGCCAGCAGCCTCGGCCCCGCGGGGGAGACCCAGTACTTC. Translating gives CASSLGPAGETQYF.

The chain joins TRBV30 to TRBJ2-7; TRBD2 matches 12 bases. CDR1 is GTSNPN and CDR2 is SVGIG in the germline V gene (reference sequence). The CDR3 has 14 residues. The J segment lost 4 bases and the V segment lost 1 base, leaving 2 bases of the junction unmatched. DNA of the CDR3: TGTGCCTGGAGTGCCGGACTAGCGGGGTACGAGCAGTACTTC. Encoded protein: CAWSAGLAGYEQYF.

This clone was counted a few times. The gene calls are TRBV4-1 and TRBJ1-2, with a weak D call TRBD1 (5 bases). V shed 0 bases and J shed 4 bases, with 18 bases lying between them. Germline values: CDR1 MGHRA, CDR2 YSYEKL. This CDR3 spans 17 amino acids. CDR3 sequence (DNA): TGCGCCAGCAGCCAAGACCCTACCTTGGACAAGTTCTATGGCTACACCTTC. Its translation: CASSQDPTLDKFYGYTF.

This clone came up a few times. The CDR3 is CASSPPASAGTEAFF. The DNA of the CDR3 is TGTGCCAGCTCACCACCGGCATCGGCGGGCACTGAAGCTTTCTTT. The genes are TRBV18 and TRBJ1-1; no clear D. The V gene lost 0 bases and the J gene lost 4 bases, with 12 bases spanning the gap. CDR1 is KGHSH and CDR2 is LQKENI in the germline V gene. This CDR3 has 15 amino acids.

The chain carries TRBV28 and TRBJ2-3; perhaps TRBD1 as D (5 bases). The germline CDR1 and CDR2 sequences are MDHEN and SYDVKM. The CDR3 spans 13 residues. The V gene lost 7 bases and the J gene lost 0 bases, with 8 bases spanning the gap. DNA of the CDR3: TGTGCCAGCAACCCAGGGAGCACAGATACGCAGTATTTT. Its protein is CASNPGSTDTQYF.

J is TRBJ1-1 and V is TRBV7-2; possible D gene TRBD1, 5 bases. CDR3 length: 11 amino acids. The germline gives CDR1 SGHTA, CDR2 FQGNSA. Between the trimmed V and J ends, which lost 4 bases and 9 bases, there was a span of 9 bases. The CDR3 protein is CASSYGGQAFF. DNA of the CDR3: TGTGCCAGCAGCTACGGGGGACAAGCTTTCTTT. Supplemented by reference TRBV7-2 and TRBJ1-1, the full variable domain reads GAGVSQSPSNKVTEKGKDVELRCDPISGHTALYWYRQSLGQGLEFLIYFQGNSAPDKSGLPSDRFSAERTGGSVSTLTIQRTQQEDSAVYLCASSYGGQAFFGQGTRLTVV.

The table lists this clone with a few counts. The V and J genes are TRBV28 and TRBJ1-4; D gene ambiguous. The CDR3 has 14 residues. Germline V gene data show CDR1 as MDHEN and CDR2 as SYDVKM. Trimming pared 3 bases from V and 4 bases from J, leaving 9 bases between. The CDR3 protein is CASSLYGDNEKLFF. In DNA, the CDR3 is TGTGCCAGCAGTTTGTACGGGGATAATGAAAAACTGTTTTTT.

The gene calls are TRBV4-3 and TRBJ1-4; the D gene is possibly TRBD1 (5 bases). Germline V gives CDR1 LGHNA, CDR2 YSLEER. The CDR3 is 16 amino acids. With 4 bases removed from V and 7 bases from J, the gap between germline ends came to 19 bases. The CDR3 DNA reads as TGCGCCAGCAGCCTCCTAGCGACCGGGGGTGGTGAAAAACTGTTTTTT. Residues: CASSLLATGGGEKLFF.

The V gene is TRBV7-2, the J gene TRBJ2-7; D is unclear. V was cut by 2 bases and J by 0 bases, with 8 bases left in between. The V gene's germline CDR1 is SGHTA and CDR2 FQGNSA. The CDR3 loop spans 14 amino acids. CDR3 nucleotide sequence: TGTGCCAGCAGCTTATCTCTGAGCTCCTACGAGCAGTACTTC. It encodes CASSLSLSSYEQYF.

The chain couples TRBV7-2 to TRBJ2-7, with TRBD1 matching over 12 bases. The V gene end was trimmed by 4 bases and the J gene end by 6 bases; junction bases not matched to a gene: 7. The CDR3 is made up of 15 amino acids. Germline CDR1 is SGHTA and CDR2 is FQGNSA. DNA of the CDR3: TGTGCCAGCAGCTCCGTGGGGACAGGGGGCAGCGAGCAGTACTTC. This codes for CASSSVGTGGSEQYF.

The CDR3 bases are TGTGCCAGCAGTTTGACAGGAGTGCAAGAGACCCAGTACTTC. Its protein product is CASSLTGVQETQYF. This chain connects TRBV6-5 to TRBJ2-5; the D gene is possibly TRBD1 (6 bases). Per germline, CDR1 MNHEY and CDR2 SVGAGI. V was cut by 4 bases and J by 2 bases, with 11 bases left in between. This CDR3 spans 14 amino acids.

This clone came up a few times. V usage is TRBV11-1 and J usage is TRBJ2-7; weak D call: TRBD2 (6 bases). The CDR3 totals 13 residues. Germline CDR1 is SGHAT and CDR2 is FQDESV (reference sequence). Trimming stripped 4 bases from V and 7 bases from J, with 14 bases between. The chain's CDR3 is CASSSSRAGEQYF. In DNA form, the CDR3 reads TGTGCCAGCAGCTCGTCCCGTGCGGGGGAGCAGTACTTC.

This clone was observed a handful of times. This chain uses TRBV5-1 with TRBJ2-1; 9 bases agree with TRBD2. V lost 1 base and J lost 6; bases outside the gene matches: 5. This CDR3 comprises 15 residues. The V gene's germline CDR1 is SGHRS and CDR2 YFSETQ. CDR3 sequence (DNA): TGCGCCAGCAGCTTGCGAGCGGGAGGTGGCAATGAGCAGTTCTTC. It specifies CASSLRAGGGNEQFF.

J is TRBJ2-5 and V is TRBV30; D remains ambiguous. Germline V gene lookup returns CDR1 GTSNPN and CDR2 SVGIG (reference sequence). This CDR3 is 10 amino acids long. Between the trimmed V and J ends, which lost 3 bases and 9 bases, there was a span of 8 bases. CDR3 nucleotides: TGTGCCTGGAGAGGAGTAGCCCAGTACTTC. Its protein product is CAWRGVAQYF.